The next 30 T cell receptor beta chains were all read from a single sample in a study of blood T cell repertoires in COVID-19. Here immunoSEQ multiplex PCR was the method, and the copy in TCRdb shows in-frame clones only, minus some. The sample consists of about 140,000 clones, 70% to 85% of them appearing once. The sample comprised peripheral blood. These receptors all come from a man in his sixties who had recovered from COVID-19.

The chain has TRBV30 and TRBJ2-5; D might be TRBD1 (6 bases). Trimming removed 7 bases at V and 4 bases at J, with 13 bases between. From germline, CDR1 is GTSNPN and CDR2 SVGIG (reference sequence). This CDR3 region has 12 residues. CDR3 nucleotide sequence: TGTGCCTTACAGGGTTACGGAGAGACCCAGTACTTC. Amino acids: CALQGYGETQYF.

The chain has TRBV24-1 and TRBJ2-5; 8 bases fit TRBD1. CDR1 is KGHDR and CDR2 is SFDVKD in the germline V gene. J gave up 5 bases and V 1 base, and 5 bases lay outside the gene matches. CDR3 length: 15 amino acids. In DNA form, the CDR3 reads TGTGCCACCAGTGATTTCGGGACAGGCGCGGAGACCCAGTACTTC. As protein: CATSDFGTGAETQYF.

This clone was recorded only once. V is TRBV4-3 and J is TRBJ1-1, with 8 bases aligning to TRBD1. The germline V gene has CDR1 LGHNA and CDR2 YSLEER. This CDR3 is 14 amino acids long. V dropped 1 base and J dropped 6; count of bases not matched to a gene: 4. The CDR3 nucleotides read TGCGCCAGCAGCCAAGCCGGACAGGGATCTGAAGCTTTCTTT. Its protein product is CASSQAGQGSEAFF.

This clone has more than one count but fewer than ten. J is TRBJ2-1 and V is TRBV7-3, with 11 bases fitting TRBD2. V dropped 5 bases and J dropped 4; count of bases not matched to a gene: 10. The length of the CDR3 is 17 residues. Germline CDR1 reads SGHTA; CDR2 reads FQGTGA. The CDR3 reads CASSPRVSGRGYNEQFF. CDR3 DNA: TGTGCCAGCAGCCCAAGGGTTAGCGGGAGGGGGTACAATGAGCAGTTCTTC.

This chain links TRBV9 with TRBJ1-1; maybe TRBD1 (6 bases). The CDR3 length is 15 residues. Germline CDR1 reads SGDLS; CDR2 reads YYNGEE. Trimming stripped 0 bases from V and 3 bases from J, with 12 bases between. DNA for the CDR3: TGTGCCAGCAGCGTAGCCCCAGGGGTAGACACTGAAGCTTTCTTT. Its protein is CASSVAPGVDTEAFF. The full variable domain, in which reference TRBV9 and TRBJ1-1 provide the parts outside the CDR3, is DSGVTQTPKHLITATGQRVTLRCSPRSGDLSVYWYQQSLDQGLQFLIQYYNGEERAKGNILERFSAQQFPDLHSELNLSSLELGDSALYFCASSVAPGVDTEAFFGQGTRLTVV.

CDR3 DNA sequence: TGTGCCAGCAGCAAAGGGCGCCCACGGGGGCGGGAGGGCCACTGGGAGACCCAGTACTTC. Translated, it gives CASSKGRPRGREGHWETQYF. The chain carries TRBV21-1 and TRBJ2-5; the listed D gene, TRBD2, was not tested against the DNA. TRBV21-1 is an annotated pseudogene. This CDR3 contains 20 residues.

The chain has TRBV5-4 and TRBJ2-7; 7 bases are shared with TRBD1. This CDR3 has 14 amino acids. Germline-derived CDR1 and CDR2 are SGHNT and YYREEE (reference sequence). After removal of 4 bases from V and 2 bases from J, the junction contained 6 bases not matched to a gene. Here the CDR3 DNA reads TGTGCCAGCAGCCCTGGGACAGCAACCTACGAGCAGTACTTC. Translated: CASSPGTATYEQYF.

The chain is built from TRBV28 and TRBJ1-1; D uncertain. Germline values: CDR1 MDHEN, CDR2 SYDVKM. This CDR3 comprises 14 residues. V lost 2 bases, J lost 0 bases, and 7 bases lay in between. The CDR3 nucleotides read TGTGCCAGCAGTTTAAACTACATGAACACTGAAGCTTTCTTT. Protein sequence: CASSLNYMNTEAFF.

The chain is built from TRBV28 and TRBJ2-7; unclear D gene. The CDR3 loop spans 11 amino acids. The germline V gene encodes CDR1 MDHEN and CDR2 SYDVKM. V gave up 6 bases and J gave up 3 bases, with 6 bases separating them. The CDR3 nucleotides read TGTGCCAGCAGACTGAGCTACGAGCAGTACTTC. This gives the protein CASRLSYEQYF.

The rearrangement uses TRBV2 and TRBJ2-2; 7 bases line up with TRBD2. This CDR3 has 15 amino acids. Germline V CDR1 and CDR2: SNHLY, FYNNEI. J lost 3 bases, V lost 8 bases, and 9 bases had no gene match. The CDR3 reads CASGRAPPDTGELFF. CDR3 nucleotide sequence: TGTGCCAGCGGGAGGGCCCCCCCGGACACCGGGGAGCTGTTTTTT. The entire variable domain, with the rest obtained from reference TRBV2 and TRBJ2-2, is as follows: EPEVTQTPSHQVTQMGQEVILRCVPISNHLYFYWYRQILGQKVEFLVSFYNNEISEKSEIFDDQFSVERPDGSNFTLKIRSTKLEDSAMYFCASGRAPPDTGELFFGEGSRLTVL.

The chain's CDR3 is CASSPPTQYYGYTF. The CDR3 nucleotides read TGTGCCAGCAGCCCCCCCACCCAGTACTATGGCTACACCTTC. The genes are TRBV5-6 and TRBJ1-2; D uncertain. Deletions cut 4 bases from V and 3 bases from J, with 13 bases between. The CDR3 runs to 14 residues. Germline CDR1 reads SGHDT; CDR2 reads YYEEEE.

The rearrangement links TRBV10-3 to TRBJ1-4, with a tentative D call TRBD1 (5 bases). The CDR3 has 13 residues. In germline, CDR1 is ENHRY, CDR2 SYGVKD. With 2 bases removed from V and 8 bases from J, the gap between germline ends came to 9 bases. The CDR3 DNA follows: TGTGCCATCAGTGAGACCCCAGGGGAAAAACTGTTTTTT. Amino acid sequence: CAISETPGEKLFF.

The V call is TRBV18, the J call TRBJ2-7, with 9 bases aligning to TRBD2. The trim removed 3 bases at V and 4 bases at J, leaving 13 bases unmatched. Per the germline V gene, CDR1 is KGHSH and CDR2 is LQKENI. The length of the CDR3 is 17 residues. This CDR3 reads CASSPRQGYSGRYEQYF. Here the CDR3 DNA reads TGTGCCAGCTCACCCCGCCAGGGGTATAGCGGGAGATACGAGCAGTACTTC.

This clone was seen only once. V is TRBV28 and J is TRBJ1-1; 7 nucleotides align to TRBD1. CDR1 is MDHEN, CDR2 SYDVKM, per germline. This CDR3 has 17 residues. Unmatched junction bases numbered 13, after V lost 5 bases and J lost 1 base. The CDR3 sequence: CASSLHRGAVGNTEAFF. The DNA for the CDR3 is TGTGCCAGCAGTCTTCACAGGGGCGCGGTCGGGAACACTGAAGCTTTCTTT. Variable domain in full (rest from reference TRBV28 and TRBJ1-1): DVKVTQSSRYLVKRTGEKVFLECVQDMDHENMFWYRQDPGLGLRLIYFSYDVKMKEKGDIPEGYSVSREKKERFSLILESASTNQTSMYLCASSLHRGAVGNTEAFFGQGTRLTVV.

The chain joins TRBV30 to TRBJ1-5, with D uncertain. From germline, CDR1 is GTSNPN and CDR2 SVGIG (reference sequence). V lost 2 bases and J lost 2, with 10 bases in between. The CDR3 has 14 residues. CDR3 coding DNA: TGTGCCTGGAGTCTCCTCGGTGGCAATCAGCCCCAGCATTTT. Its translation is CAWSLLGGNQPQHF.

This clone was detected once. The chain recombines TRBV6-2 or TRBV6-3 with TRBJ1-2; 12 nucleotides match TRBD1. V was pared by 6 bases and J by 5 bases, with 10 bases of the junction left unmatched. CDR1 is MNHEY and CDR2 is SVGEGT in the germline V gene. CDR3 size: 16 residues. CDR3 loop: CASSSGTGGAWYGYTF. CDR3 in DNA: TGTGCCAGCAGCTCCGGGACAGGGGGCGCGTGGTATGGCTACACCTTC.

The CDR3 loop is CASSGVVQDNEKLFF. CDR3 DNA: TGTGCCAGCAGCGGGGTGGTACAGGATAATGAAAAACTGTTTTTT. J is TRBJ1-4 and V is TRBV5-5; possible D gene TRBD1, 5 bases. With 4 bases removed from V and 4 bases from J, the gap between germline ends came to 14 bases. This CDR3 is 15 amino acids long. CDR1 and CDR2 from the germline V gene are SGHKS and YYEKEE (reference sequence).

The J gene is TRBJ2-1, the V gene TRBV11-1, with TRBD2 matching 10 bases. Germline CDR1 is SGHAT and CDR2 is FQDESV (reference sequence). Trimming removed 5 bases from V and 13 bases from J; junction bases left unmatched: 11. CDR3 length: 14 residues. The chain's CDR3 is CASSGAGGSLGQFF. The CDR3 region has the DNA TGTGCCAGCAGCGGAGCGGGAGGGTCGTTAGGACAGTTCTTC.

The chain has TRBV5-1 and TRBJ2-5; tentative D call: TRBD1 (6 bases). Germline CDR1 is SGHRS and CDR2 is YFSETQ. V was cut by 0 bases and J by 2 bases, with 8 bases left in between. The CDR3 contains 14 residues. Here the CDR3 DNA reads TGCGCCAGCAGCTTGGCCGGACAGCAAGAGACCCAGTACTTC. This gives the protein CASSLAGQQETQYF.

Only one count was recorded for this clone. V gene TRBV3-1 (or the pseudogene TRBV3-2) combines with J gene TRBJ2-7; D is perhaps TRBD2 (6 bases). CDR1 is LGHDT and CDR2 is YNNKEL in the germline V gene (reference sequence). V lost 7 bases and J 5 bases, leaving 21 bases between the germline ends. This CDR3 is 15 amino acids long. CDR3 sequence reads: CASTKGPAGIHEQYF. The CDR3 DNA reads as TGTGCCAGCACCAAAGGGCCAGCGGGCATCCACGAGCAGTACTTC.

The V call is TRBV6-6, the J call TRBJ2-5, with 7 nucleotides matching TRBD1. Trimming took 5 bases from V and 13 from J; bases not matched to a gene: 16. Per the germline V gene, CDR1 is MNHNY and CDR2 is SVGAGI (reference sequence). This CDR3 has 14 amino acids. The CDR3 here is CASSPYLQGGLPYF. DNA of the CDR3: TGTGCCAGCAGTCCCTACCTGCAAGGGGGCCTCCCGTACTTC.

CDR3 in DNA: TGTGCCAGTAGCGCAGGGACTAACTATGGCTACACCTTC. It translates to CASSAGTNYGYTF. This chain uses TRBV19 with TRBJ1-2; tentative D call: TRBD1 (5 bases). CDR1 and CDR2 from the germline V gene are LNHDA and SQIVND (reference sequence). This CDR3 comprises 13 residues. V dropped 6 bases and J dropped 0 bases, with 8 bases sitting between them.

This chain connects TRBV24-1 to TRBJ2-3; 9 bases line up with TRBD1. V gave up 4 bases and J gave up 4 bases; unmatched junction bases: 5. The CDR3 covers 15 residues. Germline loops: CDR1 KGHDR, CDR2 SFDVKD. CDR3 loop: CATSEGQGGADTQYF. The CDR3 DNA reads as TGTGCCACCAGTGAGGGACAGGGTGGGGCAGATACGCAGTATTTT.

The chain employs TRBV29-1 and TRBJ2-3, with TRBD1 matching over 8 bases. Trimming took 1 base from V and 1 from J; bases not matched to a gene: 10. The CDR3 is made up of 17 amino acids. Per germline, CDR1 SQVTM and CDR2 ANQGSEA. In nucleotides, the CDR3 is TGCAGCGTTGAAGCCCTTGGGACAGGCGTGGGCACAGATACGCAGTATTTT. It translates to CSVEALGTGVGTDTQYF.

This rearrangement joins TRBV15 to TRBJ1-4; D is uncertain. The CDR3 length is 15 residues. Germline CDR1 is LNHNV and CDR2 is YYDKDF (reference sequence). Trimming left V 0 bases short and J 5 bases short, with 10 bases between. The CDR3: CATSRDAGENEKLFF. The CDR3 DNA follows: TGTGCCACCAGCAGAGATGCAGGTGAAAATGAAAAACTGTTTTTT.

The V gene is TRBV6-5, the J gene TRBJ2-3; D might be TRBD1 (6 bases). Germline loops: CDR1 MNHEY, CDR2 SVGAGI. The length of the CDR3 is 14 residues. V lost 4 bases, J lost 6 bases, and 14 bases lay in between. The CDR3 spells CASSSPDRTDTQYF. The CDR3 nucleotides read TGTGCCAGCAGTTCCCCCGACAGGACGGATACGCAGTATTTT.

This chain links TRBV19 with TRBJ2-3; 11 bases align to TRBD1. CDR3 length: 16 residues. The germline gives CDR1 LNHDA, CDR2 SQIVND (reference sequence). J was trimmed by 4 bases and V by 5 bases; bases with no gene match: 8. The CDR3 bases are TGTGCCAGTAGTGTTCCTGGGACAGGGGGTGCAGATACGCAGTATTTT. Translation gives CASSVPGTGGADTQYF.

This chain uses TRBV11-2 with TRBJ2-3; TRBD2 matches 16 bases. The length of the CDR3 is 15 residues. Germline values: CDR1 SGHAT, CDR2 FQNNGV. The CDR3: CSVGGLAGGPHTQYF. CDR3 sequence (DNA): TGTTCAGTGGGGGGACTAGCGGGAGGGCCCCATACGCAGTATTTT.

This chain joins TRBV28 and TRBJ2-7; 8 nucleotides match TRBD1. The CDR3 consists of 14 residues. Germline CDR1 is MDHEN and CDR2 is SYDVKM. The V segment lost 6 bases and the J segment 1 base; nucleotides outside the gene matches: 5. The CDR3 DNA reads TGTGCCAGCAGAGGCCGGGACAGGTCCTACGAGCAGTACTTC. Translation gives CASRGRDRSYEQYF.

This clone was seen a handful of times. The CDR3 spells CASSYPGLPTYEQYF. CDR3 in DNA: TGTGCCAGCAGTTACCCGGGACTTCCTACCTACGAGCAGTACTTC. The gene calls are TRBV6-2 or TRBV6-3 and TRBJ2-7; D is perhaps TRBD2 (6 bases). The CDR3 is made up of 15 amino acids. The germline gives CDR1 MNHEY, CDR2 SVGEGT. With 2 bases removed from V and 2 bases from J, the gap between germline ends came to 13 bases.